This is a list of T cell receptor beta chains from one sample in a study of CD8 T cells in Susac syndrome. TCRdb processed the immunoSEQ multiplex PCR reads anew with MiXCR; each CDR3 protein has one entry. The sample shows 200,000 to 250,000 distinct CDR3 sequences, 92% of them seen only once. The sample consisted of CD8+ T cells from PBMCs. The source of these receptors is a human donor with multiple sclerosis. The CDR3 runs from the conserved cysteine through the conserved F or W. Each record gives: V gene, clone size, D gene, J gene, CDR3 protein, CDR3 DNA. A D gene is named only where the DNA matches it firmly. Some rows mark clone size as missing; the rest say once, few, many or name a class of expanded clone.

TRBV13	-	-	TRBJ2-3	CASSLEALGADGAQYF	TGTGCCAGCAGCTTAGAGGCTTTGGGGGCTGATGGTGCGCAGTATTTT
TRBV29-1	once	TRBD1	TRBJ1-1	CSVDRGLALEAFF	TGCAGCGTGGACAGGGGCTTAGCCCTCGAAGCTTTCTTT
TRBV5-4	-	-	TRBJ1-1	CASSSPVGMNTEAFF	TGTGCCAGCAGCTCCCCGGTGGGGATGAACACTGAAGCTTTCTTT
TRBV5-4	-	-	TRBJ2-3	CASSFGGVPTDTQYF	TGTGCCAGCAGCTTCGGAGGGGTCCCCACAGATACGCAGTATTTT
TRBV3-1	-	-	TRBJ1-2	CASSQDPAGDGYTF	TGTGCCAGCAGCCAAGATCCGGCAGGGGATGGCTACACCTTC
TRBV9	-	-	TRBJ2-2	CASSVGSTGELFF	TGTGCCAGCAGCGTAGGTAGCACCGGGGAGCTGTTTTTT
TRBV2	-	-	TRBJ1-6	CASGGYNSPLHF	TGTGCCAGCGGAGGGTATAATTCACCCCTCCACTTT
TRBV7-3	-	TRBD1	TRBJ1-1	CASSPTGGLNTEAFF	TGTGCCAGCAGCCCGACAGGGGGCCTGAACACTGAAGCTTTCTTT
TRBV5-6	-	TRBD1	TRBJ1-5	CASSLAQGIQPQHF	TGTGCCAGCAGCTTGGCACAGGGGATTCAGCCCCAGCATTTT
TRBV20-1	once	TRBD2	TRBJ2-1	CSARELITGTSSNEQFF	TGCAGTGCTAGAGAACTCATAACCGGGACTAGCTCCAATGAGCAGTTCTTC
TRBV2	-	-	TRBJ1-5	CASTPNPQGYAINQPQHF	TGTGCCAGCACCCCCAACCCGCAGGGATATGCCATCAATCAGCCCCAGCATTTT
TRBV5-6	-	-	TRBJ1-1	CASSTDLGGTEAFF	TGTGCCAGCAGCACCGACTTAGGAGGGACTGAAGCTTTCTTT
TRBV3-1	-	TRBD1	TRBJ2-3	CASSLGTVRSGDTQYF	TGTGCCAGCAGCCTCGGGACAGTGAGATCTGGAGATACGCAGTATTTT
TRBV24-1	-	-	TRBJ2-6	CATRGSGANVLTF	TGTGCCACCAGGGGCTCTGGGGCCAACGTCCTGACTTTC
TRBV4-1	-	TRBD2	TRBJ2-1	CASSHPGGENSYNEQFF	TGCGCCAGCAGCCACCCGGGAGGGGAAAACTCCTACAATGAGCAGTTCTTC
TRBV2	once	-	TRBJ1-5	CASQERVNINQPQHF	TGTGCCAGCCAGGAAAGGGTTAATATCAATCAGCCCCAGCATTTT
TRBV30	-	-	TRBJ2-3	CAWSAPEMGADVADTQYF	TGTGCCTGGAGTGCTCCCGAAATGGGGGCCGATGTTGCAGATACGCAGTATTTT
TRBV11-3	-	-	TRBJ2-7	CASSLPGIAYEQYF	TGTGCCAGCAGCTTACCCGGGATCGCCTACGAGCAGTACTTC
TRBV20-1	-	-	TRBJ2-7	CSARRGVYEQYF	TGCAGTGCTAGAAGGGGGGTTTACGAGCAGTACTTC
TRBV6-4	-	TRBD2	TRBJ2-3	CASKGTSGSTDTQYF	TGTGCCAGCAAGGGGACTAGCGGGAGCACAGATACGCAGTATTTT
TRBV6-5	-	-	TRBJ2-6	CASSEGRGANVLTF	TGTGCCAGCAGTGAAGGGCGTGGGGCCAACGTCCTGACTTTC
TRBV14	-	-	TRBJ2-7	CASSHVPSYEQYF	TGTGCCAGCAGCCACGTCCCCTCCTACGAGCAGTACTTC
TRBV27	-	TRBD1	TRBJ2-7	CASSTGQGNQEQYF	TGTGCCAGCAGCACGGGACAGGGGAATCAGGAGCAGTACTTC
TRBV29-1	-	-	TRBJ2-1	CSVSGGPGSYNEQFF	TGCAGCGTCTCAGGGGGGCCAGGTTCCTACAATGAGCAGTTCTTC